The present T cell receptor beta chain was sequenced within a study of human T cells and chemical hapten exposure. The template was total RNA from unfractionated whole blood. General observations from the study: Among TCRs, those above 1 in 1000 frequency were unaffected by DPC sensitization.

Looked up from germline, CDR1 is MDHEN and CDR2 is SYDVKM. The CDR3 has 12 amino acids. The authors' processing: Sample TCR counts, which ranged from 23,224 to 690,600, had a median of roughly 99,000. TCRdb itself ran the 5' RACE reads through MiXCR, one entry per CDR3 protein. For this entry, the V and J calls and clone size follow TCRdb and not the study's own pipeline. The sample lists 120,000 to 150,000 distinct CDR3 sequences; 3.5% to 5% were seen once. About this clonotype: Its target is not known. This sequence may be a read error, since a much larger clone differs from it by one base.

This chain connects TRBV28 to TRBJ1-2; D unresolved. The sequence derives from a female donor in good health. CDR3 sequence reads: CASSLYRSEWVF. Written as DNA, the CDR3 is TGTGCCAGCAGTTTATACCGCAGTGAATGGGTCTTC.